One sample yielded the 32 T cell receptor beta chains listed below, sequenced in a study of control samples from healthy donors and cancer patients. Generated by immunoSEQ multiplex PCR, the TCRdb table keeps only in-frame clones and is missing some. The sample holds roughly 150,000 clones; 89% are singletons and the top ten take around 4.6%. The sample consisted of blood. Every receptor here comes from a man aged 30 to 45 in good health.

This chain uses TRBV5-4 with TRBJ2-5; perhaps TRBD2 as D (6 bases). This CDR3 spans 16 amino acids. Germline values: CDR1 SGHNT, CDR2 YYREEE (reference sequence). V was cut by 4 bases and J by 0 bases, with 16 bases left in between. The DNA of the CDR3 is TGTGCCAGCAGCAACCCGACTAGTACGCACCAAGAGACCCAGTACTTC. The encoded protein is CASSNPTSTHQETQYF.

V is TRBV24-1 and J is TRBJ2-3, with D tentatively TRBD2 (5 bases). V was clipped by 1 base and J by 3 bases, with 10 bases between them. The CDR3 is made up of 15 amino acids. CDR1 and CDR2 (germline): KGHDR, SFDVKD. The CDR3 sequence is CATSDLGSGTDTQYF. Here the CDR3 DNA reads TGTGCCACCAGTGATTTAGGGTCGGGGACAGATACGCAGTATTTT.

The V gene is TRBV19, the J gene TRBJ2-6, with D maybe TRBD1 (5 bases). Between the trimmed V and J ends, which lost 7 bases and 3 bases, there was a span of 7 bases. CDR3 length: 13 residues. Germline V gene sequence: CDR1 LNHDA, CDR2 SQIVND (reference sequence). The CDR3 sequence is CASTGNGANVLTF. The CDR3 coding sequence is TGTGCCAGTACAGGGAATGGGGCCAACGTCCTGACTTTC.

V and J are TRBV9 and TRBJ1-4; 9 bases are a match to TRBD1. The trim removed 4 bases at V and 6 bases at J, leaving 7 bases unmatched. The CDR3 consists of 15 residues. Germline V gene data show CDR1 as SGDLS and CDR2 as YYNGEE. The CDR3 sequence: CASSTSGTGYEKLFF. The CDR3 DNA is TGTGCCAGCAGCACCTCCGGGACAGGGTATGAAAAACTGTTTTTT.

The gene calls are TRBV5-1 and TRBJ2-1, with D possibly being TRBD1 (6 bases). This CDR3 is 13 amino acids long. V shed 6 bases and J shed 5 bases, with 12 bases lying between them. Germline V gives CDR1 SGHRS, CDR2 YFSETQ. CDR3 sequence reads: CASKPTGNNEQFF. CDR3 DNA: TGCGCCAGCAAACCGACAGGCAACAATGAGCAGTTCTTC.

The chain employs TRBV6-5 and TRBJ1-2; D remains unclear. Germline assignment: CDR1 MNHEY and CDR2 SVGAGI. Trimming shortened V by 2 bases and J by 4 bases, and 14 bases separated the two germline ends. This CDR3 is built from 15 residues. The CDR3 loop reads CASSYKAGLTYGYTF. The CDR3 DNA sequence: TGTGCCAGCAGTTACAAAGCCGGGCTCACCTATGGCTACACCTTC.

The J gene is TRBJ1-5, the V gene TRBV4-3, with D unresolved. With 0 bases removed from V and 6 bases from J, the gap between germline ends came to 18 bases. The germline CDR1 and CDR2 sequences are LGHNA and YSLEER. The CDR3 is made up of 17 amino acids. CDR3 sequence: CASSQDLGNRLSQPQHF. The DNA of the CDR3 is TGCGCCAGCAGCCAAGATTTAGGGAATCGTCTTTCTCAGCCCCAGCATTTT.

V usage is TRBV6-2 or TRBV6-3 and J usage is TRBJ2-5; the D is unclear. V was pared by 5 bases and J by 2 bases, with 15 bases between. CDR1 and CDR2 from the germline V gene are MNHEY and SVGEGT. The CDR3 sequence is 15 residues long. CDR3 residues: CASSPLIWGQETQYF. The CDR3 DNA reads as TGTGCCAGCAGTCCCCTTATTTGGGGTCAAGAGACCCAGTACTTC.

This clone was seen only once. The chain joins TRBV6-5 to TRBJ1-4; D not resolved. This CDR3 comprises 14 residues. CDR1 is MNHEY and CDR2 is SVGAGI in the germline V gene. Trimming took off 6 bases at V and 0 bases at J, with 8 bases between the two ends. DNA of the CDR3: TGTGCCAGCAGGGAGGGATCAACTAATGAAAAACTGTTTTTT. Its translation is CASREGSTNEKLFF.

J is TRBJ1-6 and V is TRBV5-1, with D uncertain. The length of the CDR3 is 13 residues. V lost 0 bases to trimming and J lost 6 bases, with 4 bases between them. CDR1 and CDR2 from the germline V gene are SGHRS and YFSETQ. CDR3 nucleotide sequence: TGCGCCAGCAGCTTGGCCCCTAATTCACCCCTCCACTTT. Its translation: CASSLAPNSPLHF.

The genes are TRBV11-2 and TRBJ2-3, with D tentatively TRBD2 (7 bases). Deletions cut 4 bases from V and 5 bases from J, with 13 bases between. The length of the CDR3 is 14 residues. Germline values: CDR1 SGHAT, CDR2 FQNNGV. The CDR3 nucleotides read TGTGCCAGCAGCTCGACTAGGGGGGGAGATACGCAGTATTTT. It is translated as CASSSTRGGDTQYF. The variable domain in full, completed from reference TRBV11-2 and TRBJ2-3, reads EAGVAQSPRYKIIEKRQSVAFWCNPISGHATLYWYQQILGQGPKLLIQFQNNGVVDDSQLPKDRFSAERLKGVDSTLKIQPAKLEDSAVYLCASSSTRGGDTQYFGPGTRLTVL.

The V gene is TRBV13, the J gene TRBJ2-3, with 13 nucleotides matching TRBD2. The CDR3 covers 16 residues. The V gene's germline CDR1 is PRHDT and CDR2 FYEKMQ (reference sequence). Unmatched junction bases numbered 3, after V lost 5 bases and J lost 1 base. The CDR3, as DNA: TGTGCCAGCAGCCCCGGACTAGCGGGAGGCACAGATACGCAGTATTTT. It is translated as CASSPGLAGGTDTQYF.

Here the CDR3 reads CASSEGPLPGEQYF. CDR3 DNA: TGTGCCAGCAGCGAGGGACCGCTTCCGGGCGAGCAGTACTTC. The V call is TRBV7-2, the J call TRBJ2-7; possibly TRBD1 or TRBD2 for D (5 bases each). Germline values: CDR1 SGHTA, CDR2 FQGNSA. The germline V and J ends were trimmed by 5 bases and 6 bases, with 17 bases remaining between them. The CDR3 is 14 residues long. The entire variable domain, with the rest obtained from reference TRBV7-2 and TRBJ2-7, is as follows: GAGVSQSPSNKVTEKGKDVELRCDPISGHTALYWYRQSLGQGLEFLIYFQGNSAPDKSGLPSDRFSAERTGGSVSTLTIQRTQQEDSAVYLCASSEGPLPGEQYFGPGTRLTVT.

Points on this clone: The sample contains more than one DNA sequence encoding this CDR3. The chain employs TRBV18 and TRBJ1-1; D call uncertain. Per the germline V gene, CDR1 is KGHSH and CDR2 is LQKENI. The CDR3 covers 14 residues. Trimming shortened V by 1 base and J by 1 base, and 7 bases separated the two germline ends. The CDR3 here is CASSPLRENTEAFF. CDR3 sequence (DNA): TGTGCCAGCTCACCACTGAGGGAGAACACTGAAGCTTTCTTT.

CDR3 in DNA: TGTGCCAGTAGTGACAGGGGGTTTGGTACTGAAGCTTTCTTT. Its translation: CASSDRGFGTEAFF. The rearrangement uses TRBV19 and TRBJ1-1; 9 bases fit TRBD1. Germline assignment: CDR1 LNHDA and CDR2 SQIVND (reference sequence). V was clipped by 5 bases and J by 5 bases; unmatched bases: 6. This CDR3 spans 14 amino acids.

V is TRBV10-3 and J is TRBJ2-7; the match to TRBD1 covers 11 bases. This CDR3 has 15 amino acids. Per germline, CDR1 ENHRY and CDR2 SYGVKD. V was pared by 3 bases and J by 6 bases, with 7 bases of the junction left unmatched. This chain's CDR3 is CAISDTGTGGIEQYF. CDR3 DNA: TGTGCCATCAGTGATACCGGGACAGGGGGGATCGAGCAGTACTTC.

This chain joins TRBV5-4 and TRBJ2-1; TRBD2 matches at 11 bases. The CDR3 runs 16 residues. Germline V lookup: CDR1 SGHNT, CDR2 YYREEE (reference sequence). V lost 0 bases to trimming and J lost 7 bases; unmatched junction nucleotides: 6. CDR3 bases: TGTGCCAGCAGCTTGGGCCTGACTAGCGGGGAAAATGAGCAGTTCTTC. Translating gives CASSLGLTSGENEQFF.

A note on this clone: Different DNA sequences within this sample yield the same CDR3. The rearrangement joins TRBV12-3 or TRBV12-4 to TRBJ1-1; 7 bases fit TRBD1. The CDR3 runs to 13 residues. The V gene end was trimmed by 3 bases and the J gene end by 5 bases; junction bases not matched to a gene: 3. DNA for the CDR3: TGTGCCAGCAGTTTGGAGACAGGGACTGAAGCTTTCTTT. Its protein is CASSLETGTEAFF.

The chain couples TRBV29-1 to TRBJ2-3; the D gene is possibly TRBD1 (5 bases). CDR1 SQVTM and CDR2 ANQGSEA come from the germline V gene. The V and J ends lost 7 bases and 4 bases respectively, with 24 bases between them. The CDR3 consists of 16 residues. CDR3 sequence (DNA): TGCAGCGGGGCCCAGGGCATTGGTGCCTTCGCAGATACGCAGTATTTT. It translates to CSGAQGIGAFADTQYF.

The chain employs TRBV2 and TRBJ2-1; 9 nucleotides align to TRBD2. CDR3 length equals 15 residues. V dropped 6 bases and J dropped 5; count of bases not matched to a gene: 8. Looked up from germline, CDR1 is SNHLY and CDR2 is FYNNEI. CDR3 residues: CASRVIAGADNEQFF. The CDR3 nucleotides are TGTGCCAGCAGAGTAATAGCGGGAGCGGACAATGAGCAGTTCTTC.

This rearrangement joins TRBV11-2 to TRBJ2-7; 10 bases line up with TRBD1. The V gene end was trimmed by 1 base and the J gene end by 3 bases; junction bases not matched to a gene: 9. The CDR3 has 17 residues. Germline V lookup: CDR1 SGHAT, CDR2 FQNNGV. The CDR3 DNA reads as TGTGCCAGCAGCTTAGGCCCTCTGGACAGGGGGTTCTACGAGCAGTACTTC. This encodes CASSLGPLDRGFYEQYF.

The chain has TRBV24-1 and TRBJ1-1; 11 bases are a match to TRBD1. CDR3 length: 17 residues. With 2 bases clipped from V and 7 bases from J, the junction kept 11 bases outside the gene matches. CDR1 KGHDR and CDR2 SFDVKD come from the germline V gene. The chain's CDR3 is CATSDSEGTGGPHEAFF. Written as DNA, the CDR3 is TGTGCCACCAGTGATTCGGAGGGGACAGGGGGGCCCCATGAAGCTTTCTTT.

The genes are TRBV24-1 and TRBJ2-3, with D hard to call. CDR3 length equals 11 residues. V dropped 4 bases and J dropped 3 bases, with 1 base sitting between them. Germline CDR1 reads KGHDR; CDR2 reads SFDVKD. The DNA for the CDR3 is TGTGCCACCAGTGAAACAGATACGCAGTATTTT. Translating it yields CATSETDTQYF.

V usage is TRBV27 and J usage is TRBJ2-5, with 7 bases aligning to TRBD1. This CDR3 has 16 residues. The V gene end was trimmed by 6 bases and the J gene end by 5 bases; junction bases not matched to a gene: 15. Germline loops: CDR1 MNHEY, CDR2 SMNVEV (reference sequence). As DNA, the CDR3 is TGTGCCAGCAGAAGAGAGGGGGCTGGAGAGGGGGAGACCCAGTACTTC. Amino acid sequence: CASRREGAGEGETQYF.

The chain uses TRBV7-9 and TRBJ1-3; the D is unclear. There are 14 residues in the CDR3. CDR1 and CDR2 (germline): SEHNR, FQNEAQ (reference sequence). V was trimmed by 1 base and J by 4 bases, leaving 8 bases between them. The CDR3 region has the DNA TGTGCCAGCAGCTTAGGGGGTACCGGAAACACCATATATTTT. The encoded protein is CASSLGGTGNTIYF.

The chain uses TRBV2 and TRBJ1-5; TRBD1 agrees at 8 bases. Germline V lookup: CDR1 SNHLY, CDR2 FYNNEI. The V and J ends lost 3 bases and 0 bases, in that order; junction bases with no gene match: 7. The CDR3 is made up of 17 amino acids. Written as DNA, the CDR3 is TGTGCCAGCAGTGAGCAGGGGGCAGCGAATAGCAATCAGCCCCAGCATTTT. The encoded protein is CASSEQGAANSNQPQHF.

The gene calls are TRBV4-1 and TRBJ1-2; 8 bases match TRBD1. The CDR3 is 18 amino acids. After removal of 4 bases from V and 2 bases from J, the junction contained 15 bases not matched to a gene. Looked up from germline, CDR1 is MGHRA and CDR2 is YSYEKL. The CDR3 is CASSLRPDREVKNYGYTF. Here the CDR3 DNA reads TGCGCCAGCAGCCTTAGGCCGGACAGGGAGGTGAAAAACTATGGCTACACCTTC.

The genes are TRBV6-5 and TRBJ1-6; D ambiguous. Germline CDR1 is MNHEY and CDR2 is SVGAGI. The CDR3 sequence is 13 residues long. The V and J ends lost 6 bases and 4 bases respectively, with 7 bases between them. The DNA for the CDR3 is TGTGCCAGCAGGCAGAATTATAATTCACCCCTCCACTTT. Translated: CASRQNYNSPLHF.

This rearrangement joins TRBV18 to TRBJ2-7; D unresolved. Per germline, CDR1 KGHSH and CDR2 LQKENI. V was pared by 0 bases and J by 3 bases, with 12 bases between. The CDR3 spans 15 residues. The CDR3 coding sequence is TGTGCCAGCTCACCACCTCCCGACGAAGGCTACGAGCAGTACTTC. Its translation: CASSPPPDEGYEQYF.

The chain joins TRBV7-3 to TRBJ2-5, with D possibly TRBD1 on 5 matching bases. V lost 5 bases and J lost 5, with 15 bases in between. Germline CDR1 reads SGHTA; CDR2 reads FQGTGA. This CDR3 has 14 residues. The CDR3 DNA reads TGTGCCAGCAGCCCCTCGGCAGGGTGGGAGACCCAGTACTTC. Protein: CASSPSAGWETQYF.

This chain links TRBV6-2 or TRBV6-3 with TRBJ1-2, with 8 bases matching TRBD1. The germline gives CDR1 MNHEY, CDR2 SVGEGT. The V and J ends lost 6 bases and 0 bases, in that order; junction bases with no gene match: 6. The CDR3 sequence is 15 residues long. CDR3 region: CASSNRGSTNYGYTF. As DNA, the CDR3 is TGTGCCAGCAGCAACAGGGGGAGCACTAACTATGGCTACACCTTC.

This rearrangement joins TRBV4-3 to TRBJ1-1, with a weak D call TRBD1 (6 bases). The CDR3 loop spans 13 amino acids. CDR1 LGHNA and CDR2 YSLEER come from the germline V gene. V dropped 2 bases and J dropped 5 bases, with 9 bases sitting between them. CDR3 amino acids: CASSQRTATEAFF. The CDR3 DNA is TGCGCCAGCAGCCAAAGGACAGCTACTGAAGCTTTCTTT.